These 18 T cell receptor beta chains originate from one sample sequenced in a study of OX40 agonist ivuxolimab in advanced cancers. Method: immunoSEQ multiplex PCR; TCRdb's copy keeps in-frame clones and lacks some. The data hold tens of thousands of clones, with approximately 90% observed a single time. Sequencing was performed on CD4+ or CD8+ T cells sorted from blood, taken in a trial of the OX40 agonist ivuxolimab. The receptors shown here come from an adult with an advanced solid tumor such as melanoma, head and neck, liver or kidney cancer.

The gene calls are TRBV28 and TRBJ2-7; D not resolved. V was trimmed by 3 bases and J by 2 bases, leaving 11 bases between them. The CDR3 has 14 residues. The germline gives CDR1 MDHEN, CDR2 SYDVKM. The CDR3 protein is CASSFQTETYEQYF. The CDR3 nucleotides read TGTGCCAGCAGTTTCCAGACGGAAACCTACGAGCAGTACTTC.

The J gene is TRBJ1-5, the V gene TRBV15, with a possible D match to TRBD1 (5 bases). V was cut by 1 base and J by 0 bases, with 10 bases left in between. Germline V CDR1 and CDR2: LNHNV, YYDKDF (reference sequence). The CDR3 has 16 amino acids. The CDR3 spells CATSRGQDSSNQPQHF. The CDR3, as DNA: TGTGCCACCAGCAGAGGGCAAGACAGTAGCAATCAGCCCCAGCATTTT.

The chain carries TRBV12-5 and TRBJ2-7, with 8 bases fitting TRBD1. CDR3 size: 12 residues. The trim removed 4 bases at V and 5 bases at J, leaving 1 base unmatched. The germline V gene has CDR1 LGHNT and CDR2 FRNRAP. As DNA, the CDR3 is TGTGCTAGTGGTTGGACAGGGAACGAGCAGTACTTC. It encodes CASGWTGNEQYF.

The chain has TRBV11-2 and TRBJ2-7; D gene ambiguous. Germline V gene data show CDR1 as SGHAT and CDR2 as FQNNGV. The germline V and J ends were trimmed by 0 bases and 3 bases, with 12 bases remaining between them. The CDR3 totals 15 residues. CDR3 coding DNA: TGTGCCAGCAGCTTAGATGACATTGGCAGCTACGAGCAGTACTTC. This gives the protein CASSLDDIGSYEQYF.

The chain has TRBV7-3 and TRBJ2-1; possible D gene TRBD2, 6 bases. V was cut by 5 bases and J by 5 bases, with 13 bases left in between. CDR3 size: 14 residues. Germline CDR1 and CDR2: SGHTA and FQGTGA. The CDR3 loop reads CASSIAGGNNEQFF. DNA for the CDR3: TGTGCCAGCAGCATCGCCGGGGGTAACAATGAGCAGTTCTTC.

The chain links TRBV2 to TRBJ2-6, with D possibly being TRBD1 or TRBD2 (5 bases each). The germline gives CDR1 SNHLY, CDR2 FYNNEI. V was clipped by 5 bases and J by 0 bases, with 11 bases between them. The length of the CDR3 is 16 residues. CDR3 nucleotides: TGTGCCAGCAGTTTACAGGACTTCTCTGGGGCCAACGTCCTGACTTTC. Translated, it gives CASSLQDFSGANVLTF.

This chain links TRBV6-5 with TRBJ2-7; D unclear. Germline CDR1 and CDR2: MNHEY and SVGAGI. V was trimmed by 0 bases and J by 2 bases, leaving 8 bases between them. CDR3 length: 14 amino acids. The chain's CDR3 is CASSYSYTTYEQYF. The DNA of the CDR3 is TGTGCCAGCAGTTACTCCTACACAACCTACGAGCAGTACTTC.

This chain connects TRBV18 to TRBJ1-5, with 7 bases lining up with TRBD1. Germline lookup yields CDR1 KGHSH and CDR2 LQKENI. The CDR3 runs 14 residues. The ends lost 1 base at V and 7 bases at J; junction bases unmatched: 4. CDR3 bases: TGTGCCAGCTCACCACAGGGGGCGGGCCAGCCCCAGCATTTT. Its translation: CASSPQGAGQPQHF.

The chain carries TRBV5-4 and TRBJ1-4; TRBD1 is a possible D gene (6 bases). The V end was cut by 4 bases, the J end by 4 bases, with 14 bases between. CDR1 is SGHNT, CDR2 YYREEE, per germline (reference sequence). CDR3 length equals 15 residues. The CDR3 reads CASSARQAHNEKLFF. The CDR3 DNA is TGTGCCAGCAGCGCGAGACAGGCCCATAATGAAAAACTGTTTTTT.

The chain combines TRBV5-1 with TRBJ2-2, with TRBD2 identical over 7 bases. CDR1 and CDR2 (germline): SGHRS, YFSETQ. The CDR3 is 16 residues long. The V gene end was trimmed by 2 bases and the J gene end by 6 bases; junction bases not matched to a gene: 10. CDR3 in amino acids: CASSLRLAESSGELFF. In nucleotides, the CDR3 is TGCGCCAGCAGCTTAAGGCTAGCGGAATCCTCCGGGGAGCTGTTTTTT.

This chain uses TRBV28 with TRBJ2-1; 8 bases map to TRBD2. The CDR3 runs to 14 residues. The V segment lost 6 bases and the J segment 9 bases; nucleotides outside the gene matches: 10. Germline loops: CDR1 MDHEN, CDR2 SYDVKM. The CDR3 sequence is CASSRVAGFREQFF. CDR3 coding DNA: TGTGCCAGCAGCCGAGTAGCGGGATTTCGTGAGCAGTTCTTC.

The chain carries TRBV5-1 and TRBJ1-3; D is ambiguous. CDR1 is SGHRS and CDR2 is YFSETQ in the germline V gene. The CDR3 extends over 15 amino acids. The V end lost 1 base, the J end lost 4 bases, and 12 bases lay between the germline ends. The chain's CDR3 is CASSLNGMAGNTIYF. The CDR3 bases are TGCGCCAGCAGCTTGAACGGTATGGCGGGAAACACCATATATTTT. Together with reference TRBV5-1 and TRBJ1-3, the CDR3 gives the full variable domain: KAGVTQTPRYLIKTRGQQVTLSCSPISGHRSVSWYQQTPGQGLQFLFEYFSETQRNKGNFPGRFSGRQFSNSRSEMNVSTLELGDSALYLCASSLNGMAGNTIYFGEGSWLTVV.

The chain couples TRBV4-1 to TRBJ2-3; D may be TRBD1 (5 bases). V shed 5 bases and J shed 4 bases, with 10 bases lying between them. Germline V gene lookup returns CDR1 MGHRA and CDR2 YSYEKL. The CDR3 is 13 residues long. Here the CDR3 reads CASSFQGADTQYF. The CDR3 nucleotides read TGCGCCAGCAGCTTTCAGGGCGCAGATACGCAGTATTTT.

The chain combines TRBV5-4 with TRBJ1-1; TRBD1 is a possible D gene (5 bases). Germline V gene data show CDR1 as SGHNT and CDR2 as YYREEE (reference sequence). The V and J ends lost 0 bases and 0 bases respectively, with 12 bases between them. The CDR3 totals 16 residues. Here the CDR3 reads CASSLGQGLMNTEAFF. The DNA for the CDR3 is TGTGCCAGCAGCTTGGGGCAGGGACTCATGAACACTGAAGCTTTCTTT.

V gene TRBV25-1 combines with J gene TRBJ1-2; D not resolved. Between the trimmed V and J ends, which lost 4 bases and 3 bases, there was a span of 9 bases. The V gene's germline CDR1 is MGHDK and CDR2 SYGVNS. This CDR3 spans 13 amino acids. CDR3: CASSVPGDYGYTF. In DNA, the CDR3 is TGTGCCAGCAGTGTTCCGGGTGACTATGGCTACACCTTC.

The genes are TRBV7-7 and TRBJ2-5; D ambiguous. This CDR3 comprises 12 residues. V was cut by 5 bases and J by 5 bases, with 9 bases left in between. CDR1 is SSHAT and CDR2 is FNYEAQ in the germline V gene (reference sequence). CDR3 sequence: CASSQWGETQYF. In DNA form, the CDR3 reads TGTGCCAGCAGCCAGTGGGGTGAGACCCAGTACTTC.

This clone was observed a few times. The rearrangement links TRBV14 to TRBJ2-3; TRBD1 might be the D (7 bases). The CDR3 extends over 15 amino acids. Trimming shortened V by 4 bases and J by 8 bases, and 19 bases separated the two germline ends. The V gene's germline CDR1 is SGHDN and CDR2 FVKESK. CDR3 coding DNA: TGTGCCAGCAGCCCACGACAGGGAGCCGGGAGTACGCAGTATTTT. Its translation: CASSPRQGAGSTQYF.

The gene calls are TRBV5-4 and TRBJ2-7; D perhaps matches TRBD2 (6 bases). Germline V gives CDR1 SGHNT, CDR2 YYREEE (reference sequence). Deletions cut 0 bases from V and 4 bases from J, with 14 bases between. This CDR3 has 15 residues. CDR3 in DNA: TGTGCCAGCAGCTTGGCGGCTAGCGACCTTTACGAGCAGTACTTC. Translating it yields CASSLAASDLYEQYF.